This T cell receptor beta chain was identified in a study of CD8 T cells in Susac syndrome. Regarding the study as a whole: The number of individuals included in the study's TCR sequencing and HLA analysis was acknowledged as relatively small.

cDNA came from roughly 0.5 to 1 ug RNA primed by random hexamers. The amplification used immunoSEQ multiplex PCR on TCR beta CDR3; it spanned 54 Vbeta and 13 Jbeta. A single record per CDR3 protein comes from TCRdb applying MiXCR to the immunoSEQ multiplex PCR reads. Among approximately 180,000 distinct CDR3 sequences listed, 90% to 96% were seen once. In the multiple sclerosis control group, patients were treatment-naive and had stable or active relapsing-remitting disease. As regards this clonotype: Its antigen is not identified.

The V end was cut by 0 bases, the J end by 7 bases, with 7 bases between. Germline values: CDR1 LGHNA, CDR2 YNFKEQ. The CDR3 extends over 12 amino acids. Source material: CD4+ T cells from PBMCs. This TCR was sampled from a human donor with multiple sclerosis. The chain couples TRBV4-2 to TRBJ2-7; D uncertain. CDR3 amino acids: CASSQDTREQYF. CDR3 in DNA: TGTGCCAGCAGCCAAGACACCAGGGAGCAGTACTTC.